The TCR beta chain described here comes from a study of cytomegalovirus exposure and HLA in healthy donors. General study points: HLA allele associations emerged for around 15,000 TCR beta sequences in a later analysis, at 0.05 false discovery rate. Evidence from a later analysis indicated that most CMV-associated TCR beta chains looked HLA-restricted. What was likely a sequencing artifact was a cluster of highly shared sequence variants.

Note on this clone: Its specificity is unknown.

The PCR had 60 Vbeta and 13 Jbeta primers. Some clones are missing from TCRdb's copy, which holds only in-frame ones; the method was immunoSEQ multiplex PCR. The data hold 140,000 to 150,000 clones, with roughly two thirds observed a single time. Input material: PBMCs. The TCR sequence derives from a male donor in good health and CMV-seronegative.

The CDR3 DNA is TGTGCCAGCTCAACCCGCCTACCCCGGAATGAAAAACTGTTTTTT. Translating it yields CASSTRLPRNEKLFF. The chain couples TRBV28 to TRBJ1-4; no clear D. V lost 8 bases to trimming and J lost 5 bases, with 18 bases between them. The CDR3 spans 15 residues. Germline V gene data show CDR1 as MDHEN and CDR2 as SYDVKM.